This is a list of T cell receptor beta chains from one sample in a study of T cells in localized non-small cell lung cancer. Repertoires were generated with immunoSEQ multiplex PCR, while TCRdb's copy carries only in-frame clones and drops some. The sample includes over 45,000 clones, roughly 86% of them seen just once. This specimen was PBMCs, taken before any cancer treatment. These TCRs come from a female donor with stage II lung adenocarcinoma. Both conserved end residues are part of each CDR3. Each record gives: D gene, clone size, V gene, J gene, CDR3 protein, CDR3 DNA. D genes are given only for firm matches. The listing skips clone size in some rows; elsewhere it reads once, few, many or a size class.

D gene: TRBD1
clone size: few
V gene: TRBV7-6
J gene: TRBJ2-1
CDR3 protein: CASSFSTGEPNEQFF
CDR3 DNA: TGTGCCAGCAGCTTCTCGACAGGGGAACCGAATGAGCAGTTCTTC

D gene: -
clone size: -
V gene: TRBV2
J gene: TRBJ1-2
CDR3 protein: CASRKSGTPDGYTF
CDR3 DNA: TGTGCCAGCAGGAAAAGCGGGACACCGGATGGCTACACCTTC

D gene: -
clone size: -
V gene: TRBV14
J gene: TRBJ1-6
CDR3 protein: CASSQWPGFGSPLHF
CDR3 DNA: TGTGCCAGCAGCCAATGGCCGGGGTTTGGATCACCCCTCCACTTT

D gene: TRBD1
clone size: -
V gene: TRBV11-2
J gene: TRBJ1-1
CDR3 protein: CASSLDRDTEAFF
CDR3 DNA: TGTGCCAGCAGCCTGGACAGGGACACTGAAGCTTTCTTT

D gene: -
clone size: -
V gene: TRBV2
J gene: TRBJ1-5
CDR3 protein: CASTLGGPQNQPQHF
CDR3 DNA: TGTGCCAGCACCTTGGGGGGACCACAGAATCAGCCCCAGCATTTT

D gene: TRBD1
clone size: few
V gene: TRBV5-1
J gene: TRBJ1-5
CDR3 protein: CASSVDRGEDQPQHF
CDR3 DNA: TGCGCCAGCAGCGTGGACAGGGGAGAGGATCAGCCCCAGCATTTT

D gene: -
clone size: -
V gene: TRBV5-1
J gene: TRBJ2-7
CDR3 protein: CASSFSGGEQYF
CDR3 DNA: TGCGCCAGCAGCTTTTCTGGAGGCGAGCAGTACTTC

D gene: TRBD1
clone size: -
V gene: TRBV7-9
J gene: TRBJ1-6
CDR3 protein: CASSFPTGVGNSPLHF
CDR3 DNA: TGTGCCAGCAGCTTCCCCACAGGGGTAGGGAATTCACCCCTCCACTTT

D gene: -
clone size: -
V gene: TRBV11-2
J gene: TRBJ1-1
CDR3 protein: CASSFGPTEAFF
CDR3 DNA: TGTGCCAGCAGCTTTGGACCCACTGAAGCTTTCTTT

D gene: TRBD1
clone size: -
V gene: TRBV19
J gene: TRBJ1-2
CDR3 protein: CASIGQGGTKYGYTF
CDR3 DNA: TGTGCCAGTATAGGACAGGGTGGGACTAAGTATGGCTACACCTTC

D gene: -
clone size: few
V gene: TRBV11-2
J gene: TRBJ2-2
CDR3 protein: CASSRIPRENTGELFF
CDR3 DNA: TGTGCCAGCAGCCGGATCCCCCGGGAGAACACCGGGGAGCTGTTTTTT

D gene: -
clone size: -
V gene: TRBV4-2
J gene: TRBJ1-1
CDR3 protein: CASSQGVGVNTEAFF
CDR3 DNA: TGTGCCAGCAGCCAAGGAGTAGGGGTGAACACTGAAGCTTTCTTT

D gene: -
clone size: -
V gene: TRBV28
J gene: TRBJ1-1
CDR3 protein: CASSSPEGVNTEAFF
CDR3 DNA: TGTGCCAGCAGTTCCCCAGAAGGGGTGAACACTGAAGCTTTCTTT

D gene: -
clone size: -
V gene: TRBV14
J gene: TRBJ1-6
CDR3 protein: CASSQGGGRSPLHF
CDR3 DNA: TGTGCCAGCAGCCAAGGGGGGGGTAGATCACCCCTCCACTTT

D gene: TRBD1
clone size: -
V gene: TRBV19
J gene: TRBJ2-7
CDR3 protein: CASSTGQGPYEQYF
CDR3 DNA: TGTGCCAGTAGTACGGGACAGGGCCCCTACGAGCAGTACTTC

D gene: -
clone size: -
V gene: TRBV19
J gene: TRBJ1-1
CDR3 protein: CASGRRGLNTEAFF
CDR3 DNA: TGTGCCAGTGGACGTCGGGGGCTGAACACTGAAGCTTTCTTT

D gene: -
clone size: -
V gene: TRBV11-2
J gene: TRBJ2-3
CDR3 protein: CASSLDRGRGIRHSTDTQYF
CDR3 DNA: TGTGCCAGCAGCTTAGATAGGGGGCGGGGGATACGACATAGCACAGATACGCAGTATTTT

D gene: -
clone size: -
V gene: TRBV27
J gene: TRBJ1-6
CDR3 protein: CASSSGLYNSPLHF
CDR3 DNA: TGTGCCAGCAGTTCAGGGTTGTATAATTCACCCCTCCACTTT

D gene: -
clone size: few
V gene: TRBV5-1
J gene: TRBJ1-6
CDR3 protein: CASSRQGRSDSPLHF
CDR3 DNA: TGCGCCAGCAGCCGGCAGGGGAGGAGTGATTCACCCCTCCACTTT

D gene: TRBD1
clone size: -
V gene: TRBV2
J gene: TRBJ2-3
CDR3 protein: CASSGQGAQSSTDTQYF
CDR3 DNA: TGTGCCAGCAGTGGACAGGGGGCGCAGTCCAGCACAGATACGCAGTATTTT

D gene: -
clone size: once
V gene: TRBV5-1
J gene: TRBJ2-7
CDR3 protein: CASSLVGYEQYF
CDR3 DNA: TGCGCCAGCAGCTTGGTAGGGTACGAGCAGTACTTC

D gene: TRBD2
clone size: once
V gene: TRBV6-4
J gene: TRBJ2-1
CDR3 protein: CASSDGTSESDEQFF
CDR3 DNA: TGTGCCAGCAGTGATGGGACTAGCGAATCCGATGAGCAGTTCTTC

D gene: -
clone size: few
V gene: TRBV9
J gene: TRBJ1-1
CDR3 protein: CASSVTTGPNTEAFF
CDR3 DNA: TGTGCCAGCAGCGTTACTACGGGACCGAACACTGAAGCTTTCTTT

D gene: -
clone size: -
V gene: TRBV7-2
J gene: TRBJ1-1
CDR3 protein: CASSYSLNTEAFF
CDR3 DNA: TGTGCCAGCAGCTACAGCTTGAACACTGAAGCTTTCTTT

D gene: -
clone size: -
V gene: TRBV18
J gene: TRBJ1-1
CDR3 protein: CASSPGQIPNTEAFF
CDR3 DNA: TGTGCCAGCTCACCCGGACAGATACCGAACACTGAAGCTTTCTTT

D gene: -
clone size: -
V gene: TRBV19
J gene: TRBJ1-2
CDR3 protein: CASSITQGSGYTF
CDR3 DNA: TGTGCCAGTAGTATTACCCAGGGTAGTGGCTACACCTTC

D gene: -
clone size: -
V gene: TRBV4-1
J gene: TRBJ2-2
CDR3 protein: CASSQDWPDALKGELFF
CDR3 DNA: TGCGCCAGCAGCCAAGATTGGCCGGACGCACTTAAGGGGGAGCTGTTTTTT

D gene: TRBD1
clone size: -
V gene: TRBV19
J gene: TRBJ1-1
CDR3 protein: CASSKDRGATEAFF
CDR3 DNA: TGTGCCAGTAGTAAGGACAGGGGGGCCACTGAAGCTTTCTTT

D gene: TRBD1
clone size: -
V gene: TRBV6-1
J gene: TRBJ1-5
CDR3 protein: CASSVDRGLDQPQHF
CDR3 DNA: TGTGCCAGCAGTGTTGACAGGGGGCTCGATCAGCCCCAGCATTTT

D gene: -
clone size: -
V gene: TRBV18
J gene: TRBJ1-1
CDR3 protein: CASSPRGETEAFF
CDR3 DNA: TGTGCCAGCTCCCCTCGGGGAGAAACTGAAGCTTTCTTT

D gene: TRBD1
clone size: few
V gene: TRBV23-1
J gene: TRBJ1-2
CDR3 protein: CASSRCRGPNGYTF
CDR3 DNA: TGCGCCAGCAGTCGATGCAGGGGGCCCAATGGCTACACCTTC

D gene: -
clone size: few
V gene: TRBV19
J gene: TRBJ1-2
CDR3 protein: CASSIAQRGYTF
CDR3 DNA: TGTGCCAGTAGTATAGCACAGCGCGGCTACACCTTC

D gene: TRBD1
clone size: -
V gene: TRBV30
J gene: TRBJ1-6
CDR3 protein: CATRGGSSYNSPLHF
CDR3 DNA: TGTGCGACGAGAGGGGGCTCTTCCTATAATTCACCCCTCCACTTT

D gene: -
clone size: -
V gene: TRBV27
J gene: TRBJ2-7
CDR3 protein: CASSLSRSGYEQYF
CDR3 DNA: TGTGCCAGCAGTTTATCCCGGTCGGGGTACGAGCAGTACTTC

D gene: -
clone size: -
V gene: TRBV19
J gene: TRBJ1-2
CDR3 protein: CASTPPGGNYGYTF
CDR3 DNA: TGTGCCAGTACCCCCCCAGGAGGGAACTATGGCTACACCTTC

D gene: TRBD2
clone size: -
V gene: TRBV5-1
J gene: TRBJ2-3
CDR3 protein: CASSFGAGVTDTQYF
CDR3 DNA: TGCGCCAGCAGCTTTGGAGCGGGGGTCACAGATACGCAGTATTTT

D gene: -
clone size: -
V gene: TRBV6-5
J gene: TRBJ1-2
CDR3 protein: CAITGDIANYGYTF
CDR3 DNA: TGTGCCATCACTGGGGACATAGCCAACTATGGCTACACCTTC

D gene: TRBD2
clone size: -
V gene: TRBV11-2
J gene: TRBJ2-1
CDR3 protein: CASSLGLAGNEQFF
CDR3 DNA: TGTGCCAGCAGCCTTGGACTAGCGGGGAATGAGCAGTTCTTC

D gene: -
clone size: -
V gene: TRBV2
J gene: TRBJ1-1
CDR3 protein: CASSESMNTEAFF
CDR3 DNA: TGTGCCAGCAGTGAATCGATGAACACTGAAGCTTTCTTT

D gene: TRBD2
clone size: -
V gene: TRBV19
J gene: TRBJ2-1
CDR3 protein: CASLSLLAGGNEQFF
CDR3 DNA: TGTGCCAGTCTCAGCCTACTAGCGGGGGGCAATGAGCAGTTCTTC